Below, 8 T cell receptor beta chains from the same sample are listed, as sequenced in a study of blood T cell repertoires in COVID-19. The method was immunoSEQ multiplex PCR; TCRdb's version includes in-frame clones alone and lacks a portion of them. The data show 130,000 to 150,000 clones, approximately 89% seen once. What was sequenced was peripheral blood. These receptors were taken from a human donor in a cohort sampled during active COVID-19.

The rearrangement links TRBV7-8 to TRBJ1-1; TRBD1 is a possible D gene (5 bases). There are 13 residues in the CDR3. V shed 4 bases and J shed 5 bases, with 11 bases lying between them. Germline V gene lookup returns CDR1 SGHVS and CDR2 FQNEAQ. CDR3 bases: TGTGCCAGCAGCTACAGGAGAGAGACTGAAGCTTTCTTT. Translated: CASSYRRETEAFF. The whole variable domain, remainder taken from reference TRBV7-8 and TRBJ1-1, is GAGVSQSPRYKVAKRGQDVALRCDPISGHVSLFWYQQALGQGPEFLTYFQNEAQLDKSGLPSDRFFAERPEGSVSTLKIQRTQQEDSAVYLCASSYRRETEAFFGQGTRLTVV.

The chain links TRBV5-1 to TRBJ1-1, with a possible D match to TRBD1 (6 bases). V lost 0 bases to trimming and J lost 5 bases, with 14 bases between them. In germline, CDR1 is SGHRS, CDR2 YFSETQ. The CDR3 is 15 residues long. The CDR3 reads CASSLAQGRQTEAFF. CDR3 coding DNA: TGCGCCAGCAGCTTGGCCCAGGGGCGGCAAACTGAAGCTTTCTTT.

The chain's CDR3 is CASSYPPDRNEQYF. In nucleotides, the CDR3 is TGTGCCAGCAGTTACCCTCCGGACAGGAACGAGCAGTACTTC. The chain is built from TRBV6-6 and TRBJ2-7; 7 positions agree with TRBD1. The V segment lost 2 bases and the J segment 5 bases; nucleotides outside the gene matches: 6. Germline V gene sequence: CDR1 MNHNY, CDR2 SVGAGI (reference sequence). The CDR3 length is 14 residues.

V usage is TRBV10-3 and J usage is TRBJ1-6; possibly TRBD1 for D (6 bases). Deletions cut 4 bases from V and 7 bases from J, with 14 bases between. The CDR3 is 15 amino acids. The germline V gene encodes CDR1 ENHRY and CDR2 SYGVKD. The DNA for the CDR3 is TGTGCCATCAGTGGAACAGGGCCGGAGAATTCACCCCTCCACTTT. Translating gives CAISGTGPENSPLHF.

The V call is TRBV18, the J call TRBJ2-7; D uncertain. V was shortened by 0 bases and J by 3 bases, with 6 bases between the two germline ends. Germline assignment: CDR1 KGHSH and CDR2 LQKENI. CDR3 length: 13 amino acids. The CDR3 sequence is CASSPPERYEQYF. The CDR3, as DNA: TGTGCCAGCTCACCACCGGAGCGCTACGAGCAGTACTTC.

The V call is TRBV5-1, the J call TRBJ2-3; tentatively, D is TRBD1 (7 bases). CDR3 size: 16 residues. Germline V CDR1 and CDR2: SGHRS, YFSETQ. The V and J ends lost 1 base and 2 bases respectively, with 14 bases between them. The CDR3 coding sequence is TGCGCCAGCAGCTTGCAGGGGGGCTTCTTCACAGATACGCAGTATTTT. Its protein is CASSLQGGFFTDTQYF. Full variable domain (missing parts from reference TRBV5-1 and TRBJ2-3): KAGVTQTPRYLIKTRGQQVTLSCSPISGHRSVSWYQQTPGQGLQFLFEYFSETQRNKGNFPGRFSGRQFSNSRSEMNVSTLELGDSALYLCASSLQGGFFTDTQYFGPGTRLTVL.

This clone came up a few times. The chain joins TRBV4-1 to TRBJ1-6; D unresolved. Germline V gene lookup returns CDR1 MGHRA and CDR2 YSYEKL. The CDR3 contains 17 residues. The ends were cut back, 1 base at V and 5 bases at J, with 15 bases in the middle. The CDR3 here is CASSQVLARNDNSPLHF. The CDR3 DNA follows: TGCGCCAGCAGCCAAGTTTTGGCCCGTAATGATAATTCACCCCTCCACTTT.

As concerns this clone: A junction end diverges from the germline sequence, so it may reflect a read error. The V call is TRBV27, the J call TRBJ2-7; a possible D gene is TRBD1 (6 bases). The CDR3 has 15 residues. CDR1 is MNHEY, CDR2 SMNVEV, per germline (reference sequence). CDR3 protein: CASSLSLVGGYEQYF. For the CDR3, the DNA is TGTGCCAGCAGTCTATCGCTGGTAGGGGGCTACGAGCAGTACTTC.